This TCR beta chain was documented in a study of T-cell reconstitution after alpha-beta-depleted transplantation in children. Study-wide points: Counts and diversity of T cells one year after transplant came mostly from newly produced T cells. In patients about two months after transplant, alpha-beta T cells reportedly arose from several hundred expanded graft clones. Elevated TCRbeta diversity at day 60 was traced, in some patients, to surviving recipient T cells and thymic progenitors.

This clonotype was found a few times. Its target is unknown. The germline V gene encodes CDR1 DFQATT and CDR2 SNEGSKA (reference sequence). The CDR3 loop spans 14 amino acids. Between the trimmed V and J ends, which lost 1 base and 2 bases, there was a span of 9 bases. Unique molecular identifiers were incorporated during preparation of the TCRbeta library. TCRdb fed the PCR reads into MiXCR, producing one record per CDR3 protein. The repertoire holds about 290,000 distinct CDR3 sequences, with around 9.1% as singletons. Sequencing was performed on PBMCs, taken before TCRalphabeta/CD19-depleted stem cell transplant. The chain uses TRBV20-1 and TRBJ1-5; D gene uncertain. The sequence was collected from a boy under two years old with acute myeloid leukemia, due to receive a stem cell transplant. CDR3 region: CSARARSGNQPQHF. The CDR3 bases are TGCAGTGCTAGAGCACGCAGTGGCAATCAGCCCCAGCATTTT.